Following are 8 T cell receptor beta chains from one sample sequenced in a study of Ad26.COV2.S vaccination and SARS-CoV-2 variants. Method: immunoSEQ multiplex PCR; TCRdb's copy keeps in-frame clones and lacks some. The sample shows 240,000 or so clones, over 75% of them seen only once. Treatment: around 19 received Ad26.COV2.S at low or high dose, single or two shots; about 5 received placebo; per-sample allocation not given. Repertoires come from day 63 after the first vaccine or placebo injection. The sample consisted of peripheral blood, taken in a trial of Ad26.COV2.S vaccine versus placebo. The receptors were gathered from a person between 18 and 60 years old who received the Ad26.COV2.S COVID-19 vaccine or a placebo.

This chain's CDR3 is CASSEMPGQGQETQYF. The DNA of the CDR3 is TGTGCCAGCAGTGAGATGCCGGGACAGGGACAAGAGACCCAGTACTTC. The chain links TRBV6-1 to TRBJ2-5; 9 bases are a match to TRBD1. Germline V gene lookup returns CDR1 MNHNS and CDR2 SASEGT. This CDR3 has 16 amino acids. V gave up 3 bases and J gave up 2 bases; unmatched junction bases: 7.

The chain employs TRBV28 and TRBJ1-4; the D gene is possibly TRBD1 (5 bases). V was clipped by 6 bases and J by 8 bases, with 19 bases between them. This CDR3 region has 15 residues. CDR1 is MDHEN, CDR2 SYDVKM, per germline. CDR3: CASSPSSGPHEKLFF. CDR3 bases: TGTGCCAGCAGCCCGTCCTCAGGGCCCCACGAAAAACTGTTTTTT. The entire variable domain, with the rest obtained from reference TRBV28 and TRBJ1-4, is as follows: DVKVTQSSRYLVKRTGEKVFLECVQDMDHENMFWYRQDPGLGLRLIYFSYDVKMKEKGDIPEGYSVSREKKERFSLILESASTNQTSMYLCASSPSSGPHEKLFFGSGTQLSVL.

The V gene is TRBV10-1, the J gene TRBJ1-2; D ambiguous. V gave up 0 bases and J gave up 2 bases, with 4 bases separating them. CDR3 size: 13 residues. CDR1 and CDR2 from the germline V gene are WNHNN and SYGVQD (reference sequence). The CDR3 sequence: CASSESGNYGYTF. Here the CDR3 DNA reads TGCGCCAGCAGTGAGTCGGGGAACTATGGCTACACCTTC.

Remarks on this clone: At one boundary the junction diverges from the germline segment, which might be a read error. The rearrangement joins TRBV5-5 to TRBJ1-3; D is uncertain. The CDR3 length is 15 residues. Germline CDR1 and CDR2: SGHKS and YYEKEE (reference sequence). The CDR3 protein is CTSSLALGSGNTIYF. The CDR3 nucleotides read TGTACCAGCAGCTTGGCCCTGGGCTCTGGAAACACCATATATTTT.

This sequence joins TRBV4-2 and TRBJ2-3, with a possible D match to TRBD2 (6 bases). CDR3 length: 17 amino acids. CDR1 is LGHNA and CDR2 is YNFKEQ in the germline V gene. V was clipped by 4 bases and J by 2 bases, with 19 bases between them. The chain's CDR3 is CASSRTPGLTLTDTQYF. The CDR3 DNA sequence: TGTGCCAGCAGCCGTACCCCGGGACTCACACTCACAGATACGCAGTATTTT.

The V and J genes are TRBV5-6 and TRBJ1-1, with TRBD1 matching 8 bases. The CDR3 extends over 13 amino acids. Germline V CDR1 and CDR2: SGHDT, YYEEEE. J lost 4 bases, V lost 4 bases, and 3 bases had no gene match. CDR3 region: CASSRTGRTEAFF. The CDR3, as DNA: TGTGCCAGCAGCAGGACAGGGCGCACTGAAGCTTTCTTT.

The CDR3 DNA sequence: TGCGCCAGCAGCTTGGACAGGCTGAACACCGGGGAGCTGTTTTTT. Amino acid sequence: CASSLDRLNTGELFF. The chain has TRBV5-1 and TRBJ2-2; D is perhaps TRBD1 (5 bases). V was trimmed by 0 bases and J by 1 base, leaving 7 bases between them. This CDR3 comprises 15 residues. Germline assignment: CDR1 SGHRS and CDR2 YFSETQ. Together with reference TRBV5-1 and TRBJ2-2, the CDR3 gives the full variable domain: KAGVTQTPRYLIKTRGQQVTLSCSPISGHRSVSWYQQTPGQGLQFLFEYFSETQRNKGNFPGRFSGRQFSNSRSEMNVSTLELGDSALYLCASSLDRLNTGELFFGEGSRLTVL.

Comments on this clone: At the DNA level, this CDR3 is encoded by other sequences in the same sample as well. The chain combines TRBV24-1 with TRBJ1-1; D unresolved. CDR1 KGHDR and CDR2 SFDVKD come from the germline V gene. The CDR3 is 13 residues long. V gave up 5 bases and J gave up 5 bases, with 11 bases separating them. CDR3: CATSVASGTEAFF. In nucleotides, the CDR3 is TGTGCCACCAGTGTCGCATCGGGGACTGAAGCTTTCTTT.